This T cell receptor (beta chain) was observed in a study of blood T cell repertoires in COVID-19. Across the study: The study drew acute and convalescent COVID-19 samples from the United States, Italy and Spain. PBMCs, B-cell-depleted T cells, or T cells were the source of the cDNA or gDNA that made up the material.

A single count supports this clone. V was clipped by 4 bases and J by 6 bases; unmatched bases: 13. The CDR3 covers 16 residues. The V gene's germline CDR1 is LGHNA and CDR2 YNFKEQ. In the study's own analysis: By means of reference gene primer amplification, nucleated cell counts were estimated. Sequencing used immunoSEQ multiplex PCR; TCRdb keeps in-frame clones, though not all of them. V and J calls and clone size come straight from that table; D and trimming were deduced from the DNA. The sample lists roughly 100,000 clones, about 90% seen once, with roughly 4.2% in the top ten. The rearrangement uses TRBV4-2 and TRBJ1-2; TRBD1 agrees at 8 bases. The sequence came from a man aged 18 to 29 with acute or convalescent COVID-19. The specimen was peripheral blood. The CDR3 coding sequence is TGTGCCAGCAGCCCGGACAGGGCCGCATCTATAAATGGCTACACCTTC. Amino acids: CASSPDRAASINGYTF.